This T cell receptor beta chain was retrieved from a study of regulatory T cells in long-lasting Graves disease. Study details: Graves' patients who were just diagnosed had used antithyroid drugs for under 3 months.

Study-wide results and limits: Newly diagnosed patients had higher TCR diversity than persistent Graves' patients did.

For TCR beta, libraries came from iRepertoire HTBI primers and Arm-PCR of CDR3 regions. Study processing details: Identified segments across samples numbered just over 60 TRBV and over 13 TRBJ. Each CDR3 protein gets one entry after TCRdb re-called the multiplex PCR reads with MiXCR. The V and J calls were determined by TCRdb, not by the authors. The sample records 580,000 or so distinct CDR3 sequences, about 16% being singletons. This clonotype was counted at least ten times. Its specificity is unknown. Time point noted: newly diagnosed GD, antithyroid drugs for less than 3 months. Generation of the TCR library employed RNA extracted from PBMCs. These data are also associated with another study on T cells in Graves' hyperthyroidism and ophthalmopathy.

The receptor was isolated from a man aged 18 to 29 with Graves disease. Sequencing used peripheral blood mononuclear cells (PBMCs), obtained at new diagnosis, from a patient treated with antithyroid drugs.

The CDR3 loop is CASSDDRSGANVLTF. As DNA, the CDR3 is TGTGCCAGCAGTGACGACAGGTCTGGGGCCAACGTCCTGACTTTC. The V and J genes are TRBV6-4 and TRBJ2-6; tentatively, D is TRBD1 (6 bases). The CDR3 consists of 15 residues. Germline V gene sequence: CDR1 MRHNA, CDR2 SNTAGT. The V end was cut by 2 bases, the J end by 1 base, with 6 bases between.